This T cell receptor beta chain derives from a study of response to subunit inactivated influenza vaccine. Notes on the study in general: The authors offered the suggestion that each seasonal influenza vaccination recruits few new T cells.

MiXCR, run by TCRdb on the RT-PCR reads, gives a single entry per CDR3 protein. The sample contains 430,000 or so distinct CDR3 sequences, around 9.9% of which appear only once. With regard to this clonotype: Its antigen is still unknown.

Trimming stripped 5 bases from V and 6 bases from J, with 12 bases between. This CDR3 has 13 amino acids. Germline CDR1 is SGHTA and CDR2 is FQGNSA. The origin of this receptor is a man in his forties or fifties who received an inactivated influenza vaccine. The chain recombines TRBV7-2 with TRBJ2-3; unclear D gene. Sequencing was performed on PBMCs from blood, taken about 6 weeks after vaccination. For the CDR3, the DNA is TGTGCCAGCAGCCGCCGACTGGTGGATACGCAGTATTTT. Encoded protein: CASSRRLVDTQYF.